The T cell receptor (beta chain) described here comes from a study of blood T cell repertoires in COVID-19. Study as a whole: COVID-19 samples collected from the United States, Italy and Spain covered acute and convalescent phases.

Between the trimmed V and J ends, which lost 0 bases and 8 bases, there was a span of 11 bases. The CDR3 is 14 amino acids. CDR1 SGHRS and CDR2 YFSETQ come from the germline V gene. Authors' processing steps: Amplifying reference gene primers gave estimates of nucleated cell counts. Sequenced by immunoSEQ multiplex PCR; TCRdb stores in-frame clones only, minus some. For V, J and clone size, that table is used; D and trimming come from the DNA. The data show under 200,000 clones, 70% to 90% seen once. Enrollment of patients from Seattle took place during active infection, with longitudinal follow-up. This clonotype was sampled from a man aged 55 to 69 with COVID-19, enrolled during active disease. The chain has TRBV5-1 and TRBJ1-4; the D gene is possibly TRBD1 (6 bases). The material sequenced was peripheral blood. The DNA of the CDR3 is TGCGCCAGCAGCTTGGGACAGGCCTCCGAAAAACTGTTTTTT. It yields the protein CASSLGQASEKLFF.